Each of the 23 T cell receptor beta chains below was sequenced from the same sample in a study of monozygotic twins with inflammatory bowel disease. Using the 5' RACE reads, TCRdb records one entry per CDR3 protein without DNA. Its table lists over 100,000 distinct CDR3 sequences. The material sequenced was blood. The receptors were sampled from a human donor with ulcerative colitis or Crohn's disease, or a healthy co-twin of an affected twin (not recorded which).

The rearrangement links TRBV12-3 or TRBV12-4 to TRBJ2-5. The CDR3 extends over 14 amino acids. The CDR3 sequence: CASSLSDARETQYF.

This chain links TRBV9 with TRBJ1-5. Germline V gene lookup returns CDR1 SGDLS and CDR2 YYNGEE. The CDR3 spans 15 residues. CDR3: CASSIVPDSNQPQHF.

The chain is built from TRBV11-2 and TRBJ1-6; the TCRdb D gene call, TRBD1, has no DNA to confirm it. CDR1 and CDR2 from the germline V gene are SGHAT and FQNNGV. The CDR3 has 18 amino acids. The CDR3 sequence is CASSDRTGLGSDNSPLHF.

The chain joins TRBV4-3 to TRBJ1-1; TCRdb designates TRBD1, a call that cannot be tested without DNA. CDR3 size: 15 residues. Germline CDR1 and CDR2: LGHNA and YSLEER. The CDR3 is CASSHQDGANTEAFF.

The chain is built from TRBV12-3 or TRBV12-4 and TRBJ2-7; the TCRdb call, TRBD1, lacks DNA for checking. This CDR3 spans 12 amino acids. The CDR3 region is CASSLTGMEQYF.

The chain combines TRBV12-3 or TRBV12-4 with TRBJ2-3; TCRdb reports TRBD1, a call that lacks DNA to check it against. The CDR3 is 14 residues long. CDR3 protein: CASGGSLSTDTQYF.

CDR3 sequence: CASSRQSATNEKLFF. The chain links TRBV14 to TRBJ1-4. CDR1 is SGHDN, CDR2 FVKESK, per germline. The CDR3 consists of 15 residues.

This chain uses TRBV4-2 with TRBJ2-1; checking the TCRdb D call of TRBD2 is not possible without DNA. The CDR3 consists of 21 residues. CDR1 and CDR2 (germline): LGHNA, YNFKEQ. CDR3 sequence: CASSLSFPGLAGILDYNEQFF.

The chain's CDR3 is CASSVGRVQETQYF. The chain carries TRBV9 and TRBJ2-5. The length of the CDR3 is 14 residues. Germline V CDR1 and CDR2: SGDLS, YYNGEE.

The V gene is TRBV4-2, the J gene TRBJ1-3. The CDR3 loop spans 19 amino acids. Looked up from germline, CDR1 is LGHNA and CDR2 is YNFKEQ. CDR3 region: CASSQDPARVREYEITIYF.

The CDR3 spells CASSLGQGGHTEAFF. The rearrangement links TRBV5-1 to TRBJ1-1; checking the TCRdb D call of TRBD1 is not possible without DNA. Germline CDR1 and CDR2: SGHRS and YFSETQ. This CDR3 contains 15 residues.

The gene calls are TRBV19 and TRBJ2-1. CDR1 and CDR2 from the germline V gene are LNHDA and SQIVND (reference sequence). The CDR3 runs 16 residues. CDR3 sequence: CASSIDTGGPNNEQFF.

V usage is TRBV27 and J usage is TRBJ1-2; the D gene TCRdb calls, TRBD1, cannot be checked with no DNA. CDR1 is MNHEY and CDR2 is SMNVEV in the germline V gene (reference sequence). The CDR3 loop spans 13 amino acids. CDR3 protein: CASSLRRAAGYTF.

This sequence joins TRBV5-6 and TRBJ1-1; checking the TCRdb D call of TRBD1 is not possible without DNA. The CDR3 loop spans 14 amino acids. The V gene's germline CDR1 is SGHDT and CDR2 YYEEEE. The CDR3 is CASSLTGTGSGAFF.

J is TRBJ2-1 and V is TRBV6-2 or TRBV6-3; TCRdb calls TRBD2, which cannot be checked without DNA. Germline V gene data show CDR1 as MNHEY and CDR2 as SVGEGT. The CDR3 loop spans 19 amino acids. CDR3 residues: CASSYPRSGRALSYNEQFF.

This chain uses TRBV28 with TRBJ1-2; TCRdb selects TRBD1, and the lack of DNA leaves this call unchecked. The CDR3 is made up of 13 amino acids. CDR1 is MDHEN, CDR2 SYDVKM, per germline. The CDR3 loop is CASSLRFREGYTF.

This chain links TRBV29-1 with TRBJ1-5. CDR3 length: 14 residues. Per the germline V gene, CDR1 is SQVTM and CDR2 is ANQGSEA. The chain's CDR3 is CSVGGGSSNQPQHF. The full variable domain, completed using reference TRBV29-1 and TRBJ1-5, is SAVISQKPSRDICQRGTSLTIQCQVDSQVTMMFWYRQQPGQSLTLIATANQGSEATYESGFVIDKFPISRPNLTFSTLTVSNMSPEDSSIYLCSVGGGSSNQPQHFGDGTRLSIL.

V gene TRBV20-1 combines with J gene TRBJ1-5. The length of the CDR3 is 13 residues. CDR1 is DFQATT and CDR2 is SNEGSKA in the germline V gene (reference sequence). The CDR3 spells CSAAPHSNQPQHF.

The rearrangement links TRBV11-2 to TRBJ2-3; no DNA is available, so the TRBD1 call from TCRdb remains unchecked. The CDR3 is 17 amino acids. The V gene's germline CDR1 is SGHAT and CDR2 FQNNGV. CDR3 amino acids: CASSRTGGGGHTDTQYF.

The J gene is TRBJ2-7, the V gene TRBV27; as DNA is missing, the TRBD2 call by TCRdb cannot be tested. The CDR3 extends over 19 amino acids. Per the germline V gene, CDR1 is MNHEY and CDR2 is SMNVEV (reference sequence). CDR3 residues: CASSWRGHLTVGRIYEQYF.

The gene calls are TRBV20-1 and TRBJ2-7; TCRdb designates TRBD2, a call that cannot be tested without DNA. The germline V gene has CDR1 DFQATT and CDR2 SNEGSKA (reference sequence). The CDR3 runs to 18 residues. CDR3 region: CSARPLGGMAGDSYEQYF.

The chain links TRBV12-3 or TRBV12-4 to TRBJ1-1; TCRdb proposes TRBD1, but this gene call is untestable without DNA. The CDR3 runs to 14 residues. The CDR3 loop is CASSLAAGELQAFF.

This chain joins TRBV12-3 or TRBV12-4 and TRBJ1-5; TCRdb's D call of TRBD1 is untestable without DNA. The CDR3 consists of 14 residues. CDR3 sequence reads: CASRERDSNQPQHF.